This T cell receptor beta chain was recorded in a study of T cell changes during pregnancy in multiple sclerosis. The table came from immunoSEQ multiplex PCR; TCRdb's copy has only in-frame clones and leaves some out. The data contain approximately 41,000 clones, about nine tenths of them singletons. The V gene's germline CDR1 is KGHSH and CDR2 LQKENI. There are 14 residues in the CDR3. Germline trimming cut 3 bases from V and 8 bases from J; bases unmatched to any gene: 7. Sequenced here: CD4+ T cells from peripheral blood mononuclear cells, sampled in the first trimester of pregnancy. This chain connects TRBV18 to TRBJ2-1; 7 nucleotides match TRBD2. The receptor was isolated from a female donor with multiple sclerosis, enrolled in a pregnancy study. CDR3 sequence (DNA): TGTGCCAGCTCACCCGACGGGAGGAGACATGAGCAGTTCTTC. Translated: CASSPDGRRHEQFF.